This TCR beta chain was sequenced during a study of CD8+CD57+ T cells in acquired aplastic anemia. After removal of 4 bases from V and 1 base from J, the junction contained 5 bases not matched to a gene. The CDR3 has 16 amino acids. Germline V gives CDR1 SGDLS, CDR2 YYNGEE. The template for TCR beta VDJ and CDR3 sequence profiling was genomic DNA. TCRdb ran MiXCR on the reads and lists one entry per CDR3 protein. The table shows approximately 270,000 distinct CDR3 sequences, with 45% to 65% occurring only once. The chain has TRBV9 and TRBJ2-2, with 9 bases fitting TRBD1. This clonotype was sampled from a human donor with severe aplastic anemia or a healthy control (not recorded which). Sequences were obtained from sorted CD4+, CD8+, or CD8+CD57+ T cells (not recorded which) from PBMCs. The CDR3 bases are TGTGCCAGCAGCTCCCGACAGGGGGGGAACACCGGGGAGCTGTTTTTT. Its translation: CASSSRQGGNTGELFF.